What follows are 15 T cell receptor beta chains derived from one specimen sequenced in a study of blood T cells in healthy people across ages. Primed by a sample-barcoded 5' primer and a J-beta primer mix, a second PCR proceeded for about 6 to 12 cycles. TCRdb re-analysed the 5' RACE reads in MiXCR, keeping a single row per CDR3 protein. The data hold approximately 1,700,000 distinct CDR3 sequences, with approximately 39% observed a single time. Sequencing was carried out using blood. The source of these receptors is a human donor in good health.

This rearrangement joins TRBV5-1 to TRBJ2-5, with 10 bases that match TRBD2. Losses at the gene ends were 3 bases for V and 0 bases for J; bases not matched to a gene: 2. The CDR3 totals 15 residues. CDR1 and CDR2 (germline): SGHRS, YFSETQ. The CDR3 region has the DNA TGCGCCAGCAGCTCGGGACTAGCGAACCAAGAGACCCAGTACTTC. This translates into CASSSGLANQETQYF.

This clonotype was observed a handful of times. The J gene is TRBJ1-1, the V gene TRBV7-9; 7 bases are a match to TRBD1. The J segment lost 0 bases and the V segment lost 5 bases, leaving 9 bases of the junction unmatched. Germline V gene lookup returns CDR1 SEHNR and CDR2 FQNEAQ (reference sequence). The CDR3 spans 16 residues. CDR3 loop: CASSPSRTGLNTEAFF. CDR3 DNA: TGTGCCAGCAGCCCGTCCAGGACAGGTTTGAACACTGAAGCTTTCTTT.

The chain combines TRBV10-3 with TRBJ2-5; D remains ambiguous. V lost 0 bases to trimming and J lost 1 base, with 9 bases between them. Germline CDR1 is ENHRY and CDR2 is SYGVKD. This CDR3 contains 15 residues. CDR3 DNA: TGTGCCATCAGTGAGTCCTGGACCTCCCAAGAGACCCAGTACTTC. Its protein product is CAISESWTSQETQYF.

This clonotype was seen a few times. V usage is TRBV2 and J usage is TRBJ2-1; no firm D call. The CDR3 has 13 amino acids. The germline gives CDR1 SNHLY, CDR2 FYNNEI. V dropped 2 bases and J dropped 10 bases, with 12 bases sitting between them. CDR3 sequence: CASSEWVAYEQFF. The CDR3, as DNA: TGTGCCAGCAGTGAATGGGTGGCATACGAGCAGTTCTTC.

The chain employs TRBV30 and TRBJ2-3, with TRBD2 as a possible D gene (6 bases). This CDR3 has 13 residues. V was pared by 4 bases and J by 3 bases, with 11 bases between. Germline loops: CDR1 GTSNPN, CDR2 SVGIG (reference sequence). CDR3 protein: CAWKKGGTDTQYF. The CDR3 coding sequence is TGTGCCTGGAAGAAGGGAGGTACAGATACGCAGTATTTT.

The chain has TRBV6-2 or TRBV6-3 and TRBJ1-5, with D hard to call. Trimming stripped 2 bases from V and 0 bases from J, with 8 bases between. CDR1 is MNHEY, CDR2 SVGEGT, per germline. CDR3 length: 15 residues. The CDR3 reads CASSYDYYSNQPQHF. For the CDR3, the DNA is TGTGCCAGCAGTTACGACTACTATAGCAATCAGCCCCAGCATTTT.

The gene calls are TRBV29-1 and TRBJ2-3; D is perhaps TRBD1 (5 bases). The germline V gene encodes CDR1 SQVTM and CDR2 ANQGSEA. The CDR3 runs 14 residues. The germline V and J ends were trimmed by 5 bases and 2 bases, with 14 bases remaining between them. The CDR3 sequence is CSVSKTAYTDTQYF. The CDR3 region has the DNA TGCAGCGTTTCTAAGACAGCATACACAGATACGCAGTATTTT.

V gene TRBV20-1 combines with J gene TRBJ1-6, with a tentative D call TRBD1 (6 bases). V lost 0 bases and J 9 bases, leaving 6 bases between the germline ends. The CDR3 extends over 12 amino acids. Germline loops: CDR1 DFQATT, CDR2 SNEGSKA (reference sequence). The CDR3 DNA sequence: TGCAGTGCTAGAGACAGGGGTTCACCCCTCCACTTT. Its translation is CSARDRGSPLHF.

Comment on this clonotype: Being one base from a much bigger clone, this may be a read error. V and J are TRBV7-8 and TRBJ1-2; D call uncertain. The CDR3 runs to 13 residues. The germline V gene has CDR1 SGHVS and CDR2 FQNEAQ. This CDR3 is CAGSPTPNYGYTF. The CDR3 DNA follows: TGTGCCGGCAGCCCGACACCTAACTATGGCTACACCTTC.

This clonotype has a single count. The chain combines TRBV7-3 with TRBJ2-1; 11 bases match TRBD2. V trimming: 5 bases; J trimming: 7 bases; junction bases outside the gene matches: 19. This CDR3 comprises 19 residues. Germline V CDR1 and CDR2: SGHTA, FQGTGA. The CDR3 reads CASSPDRVASLAGGNEQFF. In DNA, the CDR3 is TGTGCCAGCAGCCCTGACAGGGTCGCCAGCCTAGCGGGGGGTAATGAGCAGTTCTTC.

V gene TRBV7-2 combines with J gene TRBJ1-1; a weak D match, TRBD1 (5 bases). Germline loops: CDR1 SGHTA, CDR2 FQGNSA. The CDR3 has 14 residues. Deletions cut 1 base from V and 10 bases from J, with 16 bases between. CDR3 nucleotide sequence: TGTGCCAGCAGCTTAGGTGGGGCCTTTGCTGGAGCTTTCTTT. Amino acids: CASSLGGAFAGAFF.

The chain couples TRBV4-3 to TRBJ2-7; 10 bases agree with TRBD2. Germline values: CDR1 LGHNA, CDR2 YSLEER. The junction had 3 bases not matched to a gene; V was cut back by 0 bases and J by 4 bases. This CDR3 is 15 amino acids long. Written as DNA, the CDR3 is TGCGCCAGCAGCCAAGAGGCACTAGCGGGGTACGAGCAGTACTTC. Translated, it gives CASSQEALAGYEQYF.

J is TRBJ2-1 and V is TRBV20-1; D is possibly TRBD2 (6 bases). V lost 2 bases and J lost 7, with 9 bases in between. The CDR3 is 12 amino acids. Per germline, CDR1 DFQATT and CDR2 SNEGSKA (reference sequence). CDR3 amino acids: CSARPGVNEQFF. The CDR3, as DNA: TGCAGTGCTAGACCGGGGGTGAATGAGCAGTTCTTC.

J is TRBJ2-5 and V is TRBV2; no clear D gene. The end of the DNA is better explained by TRBJ2-7, so the J call may be wrong. Germline CDR1 reads SNHLY; CDR2 reads FYNNEI. CDR3 length equals 12 residues. CDR3 sequence: CASSVWVGEQYF. The DNA for the CDR3 is TGTGCCAGCAGTGTGTGGGTGGGCGAGCAGTACTTC.

The V call is TRBV2, the J call TRBJ2-1; no clear D. Germline V lookup: CDR1 SNHLY, CDR2 FYNNEI. V lost 11 bases to trimming and J lost 0 bases, with 11 bases between them. CDR3 length equals 13 residues. This CDR3 reads CASEFSSYNEQFF. CDR3 DNA: TGTGCCTCGGAGTTTAGCTCCTACAATGAGCAGTTCTTC.